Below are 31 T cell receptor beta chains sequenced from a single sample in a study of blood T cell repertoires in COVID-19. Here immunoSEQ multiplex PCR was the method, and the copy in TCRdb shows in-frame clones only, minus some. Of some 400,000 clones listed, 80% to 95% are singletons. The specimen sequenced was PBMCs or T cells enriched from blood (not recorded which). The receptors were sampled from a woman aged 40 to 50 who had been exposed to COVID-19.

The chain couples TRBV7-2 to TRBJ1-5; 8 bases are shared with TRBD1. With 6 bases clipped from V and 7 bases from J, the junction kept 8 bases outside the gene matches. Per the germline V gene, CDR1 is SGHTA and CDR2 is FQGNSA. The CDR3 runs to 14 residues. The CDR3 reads CASRDTGGGQPQHF. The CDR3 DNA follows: TGTGCCAGCAGGGACACAGGGGGAGGACAGCCCCAGCATTTT.

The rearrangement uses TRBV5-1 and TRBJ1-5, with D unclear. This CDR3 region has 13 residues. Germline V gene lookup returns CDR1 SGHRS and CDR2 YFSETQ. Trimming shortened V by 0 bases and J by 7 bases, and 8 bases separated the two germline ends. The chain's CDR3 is CASSLGERQPQHF. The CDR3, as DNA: TGCGCCAGCAGCTTGGGGGAGCGGCAGCCCCAGCATTTT.

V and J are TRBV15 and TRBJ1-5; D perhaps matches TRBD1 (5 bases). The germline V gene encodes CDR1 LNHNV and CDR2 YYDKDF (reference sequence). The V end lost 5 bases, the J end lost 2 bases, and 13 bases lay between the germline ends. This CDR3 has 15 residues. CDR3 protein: CATSPMGGGNQPQHF. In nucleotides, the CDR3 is TGTGCCACCAGCCCGATGGGGGGGGGCAATCAGCCCCAGCATTTT.

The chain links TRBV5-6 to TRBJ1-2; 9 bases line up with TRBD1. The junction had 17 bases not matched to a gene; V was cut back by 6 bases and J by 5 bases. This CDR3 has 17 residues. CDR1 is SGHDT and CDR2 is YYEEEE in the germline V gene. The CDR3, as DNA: TGTGCCAGCATCGGAGGGACAGGGAAGTGGCGGAGTTATGGCTACACCTTC. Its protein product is CASIGGTGKWRSYGYTF.

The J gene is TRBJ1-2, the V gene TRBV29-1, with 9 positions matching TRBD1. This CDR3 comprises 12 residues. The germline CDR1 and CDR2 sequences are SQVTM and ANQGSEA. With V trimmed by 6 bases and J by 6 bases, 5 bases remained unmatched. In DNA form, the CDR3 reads TGCAGCGTCTGGACAGGGGAGGATGGCTACACCTTC. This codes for CSVWTGEDGYTF.

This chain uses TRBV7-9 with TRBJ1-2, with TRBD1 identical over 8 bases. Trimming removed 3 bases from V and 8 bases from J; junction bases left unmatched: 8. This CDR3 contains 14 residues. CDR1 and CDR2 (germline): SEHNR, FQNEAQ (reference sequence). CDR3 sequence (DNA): TGTGCCAGCAGCTTGGGCGGACAGGGAGAAGGCTACACCTTC. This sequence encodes CASSLGGQGEGYTF. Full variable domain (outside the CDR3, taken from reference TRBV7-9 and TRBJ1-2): DTGVSQNPRHKITKRGQNVTFRCDPISEHNRLYWYRQTLGQGPEFLTYFQNEAQLEKSRLLSDRFSAERPKGSFSTLEIQRTEQGDSAMYLCASSLGGQGEGYTFGSGTRLTVV.

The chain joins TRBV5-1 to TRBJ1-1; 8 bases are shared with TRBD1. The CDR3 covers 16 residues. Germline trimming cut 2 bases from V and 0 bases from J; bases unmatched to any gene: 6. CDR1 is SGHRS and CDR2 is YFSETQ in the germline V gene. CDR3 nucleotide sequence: TGCGCCAGCAGCTTAGGGACAGGAATAATGAACACTGAAGCTTTCTTT. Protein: CASSLGTGIMNTEAFF.

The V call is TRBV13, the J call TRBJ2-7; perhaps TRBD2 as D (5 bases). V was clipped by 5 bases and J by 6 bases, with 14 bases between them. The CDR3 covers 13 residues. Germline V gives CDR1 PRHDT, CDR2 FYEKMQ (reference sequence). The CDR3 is CASSPLGVSEQYF. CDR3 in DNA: TGTGCCAGCAGCCCGCTCGGGGTAAGCGAGCAGTACTTC. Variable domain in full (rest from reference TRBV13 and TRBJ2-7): AAGVIQSPRHLIKEKRETATLKCYPIPRHDTVYWYQQGPGQDPQFLISFYEKMQSDKGSIPDRFSAQQFSDYHSELNMSSLELGDSALYFCASSPLGVSEQYFGPGTRLTVT.

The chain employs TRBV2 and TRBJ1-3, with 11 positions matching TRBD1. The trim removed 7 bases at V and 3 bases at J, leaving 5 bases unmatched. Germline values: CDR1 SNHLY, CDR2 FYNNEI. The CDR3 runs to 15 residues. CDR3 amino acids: CASTMDRGLGNTIYF. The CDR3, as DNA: TGTGCCAGCACAATGGACAGGGGGCTTGGAAACACCATATATTTT.

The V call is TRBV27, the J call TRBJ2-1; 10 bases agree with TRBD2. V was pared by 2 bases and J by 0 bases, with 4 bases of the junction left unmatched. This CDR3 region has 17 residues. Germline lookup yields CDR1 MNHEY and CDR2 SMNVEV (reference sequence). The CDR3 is CASSLEAGGSSYNEQFF. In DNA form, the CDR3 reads TGTGCCAGCAGTTTAGAAGCGGGAGGGAGCTCCTACAATGAGCAGTTCTTC.

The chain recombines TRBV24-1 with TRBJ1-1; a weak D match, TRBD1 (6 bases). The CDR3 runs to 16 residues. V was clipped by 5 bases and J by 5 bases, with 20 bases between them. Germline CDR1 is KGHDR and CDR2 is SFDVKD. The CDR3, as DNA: TGTGCCACCAGTGGAGGTTTTCAGGGGCGTTTAACTGAAGCTTTCTTT. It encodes CATSGGFQGRLTEAFF.

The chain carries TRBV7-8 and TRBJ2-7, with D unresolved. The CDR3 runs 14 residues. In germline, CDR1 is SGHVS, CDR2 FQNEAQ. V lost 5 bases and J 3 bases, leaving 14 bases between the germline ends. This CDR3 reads CASSALSLGYEQYF. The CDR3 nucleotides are TGTGCCAGCAGCGCACTAAGCCTTGGCTACGAGCAGTACTTC.

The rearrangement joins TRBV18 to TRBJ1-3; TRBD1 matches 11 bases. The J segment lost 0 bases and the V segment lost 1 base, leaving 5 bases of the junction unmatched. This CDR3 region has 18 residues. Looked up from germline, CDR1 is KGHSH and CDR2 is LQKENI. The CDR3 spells CASSPLGTGGPSGNTIYF. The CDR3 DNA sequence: TGTGCCAGCTCACCACTCGGGACAGGGGGTCCCTCTGGAAACACCATATATTTT. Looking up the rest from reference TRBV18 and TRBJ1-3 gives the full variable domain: NAGVMQNPRHLVRRRGQEARLRCSPMKGHSHVYWYRQLPEEGLKFMVYLQKENIIDESGMPKERFSAEFPKEGPSILRIQQVVRGDSAAYFCASSPLGTGGPSGNTIYFGEGSWLTVV.

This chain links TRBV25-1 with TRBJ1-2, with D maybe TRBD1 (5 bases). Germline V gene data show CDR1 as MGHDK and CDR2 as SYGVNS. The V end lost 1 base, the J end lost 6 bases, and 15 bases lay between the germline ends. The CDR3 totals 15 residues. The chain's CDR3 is CASSESGGSYDGYTF. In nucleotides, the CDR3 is TGTGCCAGCAGTGAATCGGGGGGGAGCTACGATGGCTACACCTTC.

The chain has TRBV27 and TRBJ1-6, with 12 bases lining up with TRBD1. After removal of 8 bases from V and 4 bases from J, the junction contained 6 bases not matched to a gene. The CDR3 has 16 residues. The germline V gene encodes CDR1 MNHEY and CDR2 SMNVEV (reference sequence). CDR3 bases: TGTGCCAGCGGGACAGGGGGCAAGGGGTATAATTCACCCCTCCACTTT. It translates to CASGTGGKGYNSPLHF.

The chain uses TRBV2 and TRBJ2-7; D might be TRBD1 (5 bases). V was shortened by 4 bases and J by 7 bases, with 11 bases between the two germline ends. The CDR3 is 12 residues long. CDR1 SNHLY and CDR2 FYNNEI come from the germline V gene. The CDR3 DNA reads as TGTGCCAGCAGTGGTAAAGGGGAAGAGCAGTACTTC. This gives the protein CASSGKGEEQYF.

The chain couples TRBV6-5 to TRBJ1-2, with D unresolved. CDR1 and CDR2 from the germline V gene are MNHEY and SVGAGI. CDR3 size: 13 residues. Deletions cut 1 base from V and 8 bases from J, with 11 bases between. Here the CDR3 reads CASSYLGGRGYTF. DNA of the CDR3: TGTGCCAGCAGTTACTTAGGAGGGCGAGGCTACACCTTC.

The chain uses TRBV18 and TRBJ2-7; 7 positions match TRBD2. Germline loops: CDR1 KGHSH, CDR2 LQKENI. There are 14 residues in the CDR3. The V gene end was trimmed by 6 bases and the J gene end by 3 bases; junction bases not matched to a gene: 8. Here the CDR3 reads CASSPGGGNYEQYF. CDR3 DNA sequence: TGTGCCAGCTCCCCGGGAGGAGGAAACTACGAGCAGTACTTC.

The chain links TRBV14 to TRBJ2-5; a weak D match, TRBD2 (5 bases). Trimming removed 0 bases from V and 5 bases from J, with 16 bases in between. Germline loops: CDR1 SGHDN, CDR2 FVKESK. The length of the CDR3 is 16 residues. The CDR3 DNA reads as TGTGCCAGCAGCCAAGATCCATCGGGGTTGTCGGAGACCCAGTACTTC. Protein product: CASSQDPSGLSETQYF. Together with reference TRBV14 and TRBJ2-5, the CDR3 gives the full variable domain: EAGVTQFPSHSVIEKGQTVTLRCDPISGHDNLYWYRRVMGKEIKFLLHFVKESKQDESGMPNNRFLAERTGGTYSTLKVQPAELEDSGVYFCASSQDPSGLSETQYFGPGTRLLVL.

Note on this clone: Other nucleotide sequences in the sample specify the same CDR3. CDR3 residues: CASRHGGGETQYF. The CDR3 coding sequence is TGTGCCAGCAGGCACGGGGGTGGAGAGACCCAGTACTTC. The V call is TRBV6-5, the J call TRBJ2-5; D might be TRBD2 (6 bases). The V end was cut by 6 bases, the J end by 4 bases, with 12 bases between. Germline V gene sequence: CDR1 MNHEY, CDR2 SVGAGI. The CDR3 is 13 amino acids.

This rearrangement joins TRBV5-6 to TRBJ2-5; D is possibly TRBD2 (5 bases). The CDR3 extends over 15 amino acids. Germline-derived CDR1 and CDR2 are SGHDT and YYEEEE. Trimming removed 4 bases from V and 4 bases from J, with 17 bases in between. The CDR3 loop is CASSVDDRGRETQYF. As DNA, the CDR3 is TGTGCCAGCAGCGTAGATGACCGGGGAAGAGAGACCCAGTACTTC.

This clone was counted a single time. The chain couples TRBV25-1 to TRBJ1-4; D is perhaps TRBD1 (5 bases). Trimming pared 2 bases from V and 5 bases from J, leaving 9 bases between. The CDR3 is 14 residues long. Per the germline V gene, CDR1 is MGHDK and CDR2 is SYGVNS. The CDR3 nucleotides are TGTGCCAGCAGTGAAGACAGCGGGAATGAAAAACTGTTTTTT. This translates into CASSEDSGNEKLFF.

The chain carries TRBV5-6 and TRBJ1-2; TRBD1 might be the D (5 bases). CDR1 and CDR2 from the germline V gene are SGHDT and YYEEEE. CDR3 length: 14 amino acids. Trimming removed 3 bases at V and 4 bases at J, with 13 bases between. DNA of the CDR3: TGTGCCAGCAGCTCACTTGGGGGGACCTATGGCTACACCTTC. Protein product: CASSSLGGTYGYTF.

CDR3 amino acids: CASSLVGAGYGYTF. Written as DNA, the CDR3 is TGTGCCAGCAGCTTAGTAGGGGCAGGCTATGGCTACACCTTC. The chain links TRBV7-9 to TRBJ1-2, with D perhaps matching TRBD1 (5 bases). The germline V gene encodes CDR1 SEHNR and CDR2 FQNEAQ (reference sequence). The CDR3 is made up of 14 amino acids. Trimming stripped 1 base from V and 4 bases from J, with 10 bases between.

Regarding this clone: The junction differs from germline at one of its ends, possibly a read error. CDR3 sequence: CASSVEGYTEQFF. The CDR3 DNA is TGTGCCAGCAGCGTAGAGGGGTACACTGAGCAGTTCTTC. The rearrangement uses TRBV9 and TRBJ2-1; D possibly corresponds to TRBD1 (5 bases). Germline CDR1 is SGDLS and CDR2 is YYNGEE. CDR3 length: 13 amino acids.

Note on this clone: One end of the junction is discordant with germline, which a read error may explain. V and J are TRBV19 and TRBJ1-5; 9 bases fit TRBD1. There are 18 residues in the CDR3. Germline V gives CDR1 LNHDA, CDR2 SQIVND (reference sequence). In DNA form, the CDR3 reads TGTGCCAGTACTATATGGGGAAGACAGGACAGGGGAGGACAGCCCCAGCATTTT. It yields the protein CASTIWGRQDRGGQPQHF.

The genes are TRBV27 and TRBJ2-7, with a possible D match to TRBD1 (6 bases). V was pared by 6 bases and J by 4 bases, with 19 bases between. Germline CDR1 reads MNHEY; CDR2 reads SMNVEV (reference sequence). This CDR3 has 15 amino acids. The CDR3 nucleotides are TGTGCCAGCAGCTCCCCACTGGGGACACAGTACGAGCAGTACTTC. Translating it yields CASSSPLGTQYEQYF.

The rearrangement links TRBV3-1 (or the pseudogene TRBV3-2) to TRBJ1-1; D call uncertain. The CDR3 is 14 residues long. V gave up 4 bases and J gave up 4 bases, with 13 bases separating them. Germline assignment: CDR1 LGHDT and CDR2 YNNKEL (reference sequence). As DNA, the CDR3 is TGTGCCAGCAGCCGTGGGAGGCCGTCCACTGAAGCTTTCTTT. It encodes CASSRGRPSTEAFF.

The CDR3 DNA sequence: TGTGCCAGCAGCACCCTGACAGGGTCGGGAGCTTTCTTT. Its protein product is CASSTLTGSGAFF. This chain links TRBV7-9 with TRBJ1-1, with 7 bases fitting TRBD1. The CDR3 consists of 13 residues. V lost 5 bases, J lost 10 bases, and 10 bases stayed unmatched. Germline V gene sequence: CDR1 SEHNR, CDR2 FQNEAQ (reference sequence).

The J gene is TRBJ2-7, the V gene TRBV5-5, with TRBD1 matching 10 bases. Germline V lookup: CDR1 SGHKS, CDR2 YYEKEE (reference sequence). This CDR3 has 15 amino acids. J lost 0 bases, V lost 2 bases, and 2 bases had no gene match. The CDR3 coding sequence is TGTGCCAGCAGCTTCGGACAGGGGGTCTCCTACGAGCAGTACTTC. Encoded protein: CASSFGQGVSYEQYF.

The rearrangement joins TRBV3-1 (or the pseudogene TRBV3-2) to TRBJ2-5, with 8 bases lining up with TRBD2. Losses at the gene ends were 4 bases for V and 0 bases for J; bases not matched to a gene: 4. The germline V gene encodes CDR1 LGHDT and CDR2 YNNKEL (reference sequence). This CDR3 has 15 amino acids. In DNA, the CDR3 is TGTGCCAGCAGCCTGGGACTAGGGAACCAAGAGACCCAGTACTTC. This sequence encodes CASSLGLGNQETQYF.